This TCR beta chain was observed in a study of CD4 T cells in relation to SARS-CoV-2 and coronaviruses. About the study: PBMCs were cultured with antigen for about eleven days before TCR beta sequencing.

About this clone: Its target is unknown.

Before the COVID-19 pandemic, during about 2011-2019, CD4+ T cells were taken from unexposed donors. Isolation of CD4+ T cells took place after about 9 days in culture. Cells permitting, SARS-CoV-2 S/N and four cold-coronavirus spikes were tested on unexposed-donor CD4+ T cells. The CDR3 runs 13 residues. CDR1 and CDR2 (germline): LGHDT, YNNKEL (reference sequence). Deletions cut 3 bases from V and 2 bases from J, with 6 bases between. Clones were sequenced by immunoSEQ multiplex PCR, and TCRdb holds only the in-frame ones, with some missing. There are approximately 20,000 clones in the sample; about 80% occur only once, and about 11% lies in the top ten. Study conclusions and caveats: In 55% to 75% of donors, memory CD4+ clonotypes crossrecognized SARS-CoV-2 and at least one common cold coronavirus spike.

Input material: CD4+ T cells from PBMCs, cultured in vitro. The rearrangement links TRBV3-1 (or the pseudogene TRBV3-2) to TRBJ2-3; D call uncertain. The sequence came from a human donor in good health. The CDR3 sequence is CASSQPPTDTQYF. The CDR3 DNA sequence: TGTGCCAGCAGCCAGCCCCCCACAGATACGCAGTATTTT.